This entry lists 28 T cell receptor beta chains sequenced from one sample in a study of blood T cell repertoires in COVID-19. The data were produced by immunoSEQ multiplex PCR, yet TCRdb's version contains in-frame clones alone and is incomplete. In the table there are 150,000 to 180,000 clones, roughly 84% of which are singletons. Sequences were obtained from peripheral blood. Source of these receptors: a man aged 60 to 69 with COVID-19, enrolled during active disease.

The CDR3 bases are TGTGCCAGCAGTTACGTAGGCGGGCCGACCGGGGAGCTGTTTTTT. It encodes CASSYVGGPTGELFF. The rearrangement uses TRBV6-6 and TRBJ2-2; maybe TRBD2 (5 bases). The CDR3 has 15 residues. The V gene lost 2 bases and the J gene lost 5 bases, with 12 bases spanning the gap. Germline-derived CDR1 and CDR2 are MNHNY and SVGAGI (reference sequence).

The V call is TRBV28, the J call TRBJ2-3, with D hard to call. Germline V CDR1 and CDR2: MDHEN, SYDVKM. V gave up 1 base and J gave up 2 bases, with 4 bases separating them. CDR3 size: 13 residues. DNA for the CDR3: TGTGCCAGCAGTTTATACAACACAGATACGCAGTATTTT. Amino acid sequence: CASSLYNTDTQYF.

The chain recombines TRBV5-4 with TRBJ2-7; 7 bases agree with TRBD2. Germline trimming cut 0 bases from V and 3 bases from J; bases unmatched to any gene: 6. Germline CDR1 and CDR2: SGHNT and YYREEE (reference sequence). The CDR3 runs 15 residues. The DNA of the CDR3 is TGTGCCAGCAGCTTGGCGGCGGGAGTAGGCTACGAGCAGTACTTC. Its protein product is CASSLAAGVGYEQYF.

The chain carries TRBV6-2 or TRBV6-3 and TRBJ2-5; D unresolved. The germline V and J ends were trimmed by 2 bases and 1 base, with 11 bases remaining between them. The germline CDR1 and CDR2 sequences are MNHEY and SVGEGT. The CDR3 is 15 residues long. Here the CDR3 reads CASSYIGRLQETQYF. The CDR3, as DNA: TGTGCCAGCAGTTACATCGGCAGACTCCAAGAGACCCAGTACTTC.

J is TRBJ2-3 and V is TRBV28, with D hard to call. Trimming removed 10 bases at V and 1 base at J, with 9 bases between. The CDR3 has 12 residues. Looked up from germline, CDR1 is MDHEN and CDR2 is SYDVKM. The CDR3: CAIESGTDTQYF. The CDR3 DNA follows: TGTGCCATCGAGTCCGGCACAGATACGCAGTATTTT.

V is TRBV9 and J is TRBJ2-7; TRBD1 aligns across 9 bases. CDR3 length: 15 residues. V shed 1 base and J 9 bases; nucleotides not matched to a gene: 11. Germline V gives CDR1 SGDLS, CDR2 YYNGEE. The CDR3 is CASSVQGTGIVGQYF. The DNA of the CDR3 is TGTGCCAGCAGCGTACAGGGGACAGGGATTGTCGGGCAGTACTTC.

The chain uses TRBV4-2 and TRBJ2-7; 13 positions match TRBD2. Trimming at V came to 4 bases and at J to 6 bases, leaving 6 bases not matched to a gene. Germline V CDR1 and CDR2: LGHNA, YNFKEQ. The CDR3 covers 15 residues. DNA for the CDR3: TGTGCCAGCAGCCTAGGACTAGCGGGAGACAGCGAGCAGTACTTC. It specifies CASSLGLAGDSEQYF.

The J gene is TRBJ1-3, the V gene TRBV10-2; the D is unclear. The CDR3 contains 11 residues. V gave up 3 bases and J gave up 10 bases, with 7 bases separating them. The V gene's germline CDR1 is WSHSY and CDR2 SAAADI. The DNA of the CDR3 is TGCGCCAGCAGTGATTCGGGGACCATATATTTT. It translates to CASSDSGTIYF.

The CDR3 loop is CASSVGTGTGEQFF. DNA for the CDR3: TGTGCCAGCAGCGTCGGGACAGGGACGGGTGAGCAGTTCTTC. The V and J genes are TRBV9 and TRBJ2-1; TRBD1 agrees at 9 bases. The length of the CDR3 is 14 residues. V shed 2 bases, J shed 9 bases, and the junction held 6 bases outside the gene matches. Germline assignment: CDR1 SGDLS and CDR2 YYNGEE.

The sample holds a few counts of this clone. This chain links TRBV5-6 with TRBJ1-2; 9 nucleotides agree with TRBD1. CDR3 length: 12 residues. The germline V gene encodes CDR1 SGHDT and CDR2 YYEEEE. J lost 5 bases, V lost 4 bases, and 0 bases had no gene match. The CDR3 reads CASSGTGYGYTF. CDR3 coding DNA: TGTGCCAGCAGCGGGACAGGGTATGGCTACACCTTC.

The chain combines TRBV19 with TRBJ1-6, with a tentative D call TRBD1 (5 bases). CDR1 is LNHDA and CDR2 is SQIVND in the germline V gene (reference sequence). CDR3 length: 16 amino acids. V was cut by 8 bases and J by 6 bases, with 20 bases left in between. CDR3 in DNA: TGTGCCAGTTCGGCCCAGGGAGGGACTAGTAATTCACCCCTCCACTTT. Residues: CASSAQGGTSNSPLHF.

The rearrangement uses TRBV5-6 and TRBJ1-4; TRBD1 might be the D (5 bases). This CDR3 contains 12 residues. V shed 8 bases and J shed 3 bases, with 8 bases lying between them. Germline CDR1 reads SGHDT; CDR2 reads YYEEEE. The DNA of the CDR3 is TGTGCCAGTCAGGGATCTAATGAAAAACTGTTTTTT. It yields the protein CASQGSNEKLFF.

This chain links TRBV10-3 with TRBJ1-2, with TRBD1 matching 7 bases. Per the germline V gene, CDR1 is ENHRY and CDR2 is SYGVKD. J lost 8 bases, V lost 0 bases, and 6 bases had no gene match. This CDR3 is 14 amino acids long. The CDR3 DNA follows: TGTGCCATCAGTGAGTCCCAGGGGGTAGAGGGCTACACCTTC. Amino acids: CAISESQGVEGYTF.

The chain carries TRBV24-1 and TRBJ1-5, with 9 positions matching TRBD1. CDR1 and CDR2 (germline): KGHDR, SFDVKD. Trimming at V came to 4 bases and at J to 2 bases, leaving 8 bases not matched to a gene. CDR3 length equals 17 residues. The CDR3 reads CATSDHTGGMGNQPQHF. The CDR3, as DNA: TGTGCCACCAGTGACCACACAGGGGGCATGGGCAATCAGCCCCAGCATTTT.

The chain links TRBV28 to TRBJ1-6; 9 nucleotides align to TRBD1. There are 13 residues in the CDR3. Germline-derived CDR1 and CDR2 are MDHEN and SYDVKM. J lost 10 bases, V lost 6 bases, and 4 bases had no gene match. The CDR3 sequence is CASRTGGLSPLHF. The CDR3 region has the DNA TGTGCCAGCAGGACAGGGGGATTATCACCCCTCCACTTT.

The chain links TRBV7-8 to TRBJ1-6; 9 bases align to TRBD1. Trimming cost V 5 bases and J 6 bases; bases outside gene matches: 8. Germline values: CDR1 SGHVS, CDR2 FQNEAQ. The CDR3 spans 16 residues. In DNA form, the CDR3 reads TGTGCCAGCAGCCCCACAGGGGGCCGGGGTAATTCACCCCTCCACTTT. Translated: CASSPTGGRGNSPLHF.

CDR3 in DNA: TGTGCCAGCACCCCAGGGGGTCAAAATGAAAAACTGTTTTTT. Translated: CASTPGGQNEKLFF. The V gene is TRBV7-9, the J gene TRBJ1-4; TRBD1 aligns across 7 bases. This CDR3 is built from 14 residues. Trimming cost V 7 bases and J 5 bases; bases outside gene matches: 7. Per the germline V gene, CDR1 is SEHNR and CDR2 is FQNEAQ (reference sequence).

The chain recombines TRBV6-2 or TRBV6-3 with TRBJ2-7, with 7 bases lining up with TRBD1. The CDR3 has 17 residues. The germline CDR1 and CDR2 sequences are MNHEY and SVGEGT. Germline trimming cut 2 bases from V and 2 bases from J; bases unmatched to any gene: 12. Here the CDR3 DNA reads TGTGCCAGCAGTTACATCCCGGGGACAGCGATAACCTACGAGCAGTACTTC. Translation: CASSYIPGTAITYEQYF.

There are a few counts of this clone. This sequence joins TRBV24-1 and TRBJ2-3; weak D call: TRBD1 (6 bases). The V and J ends lost 3 bases and 0 bases respectively, with 12 bases between them. CDR3 length equals 16 residues. Germline CDR1 reads KGHDR; CDR2 reads SFDVKD. The CDR3 nucleotides are TGTGCCACCAGTGATCCGGACAGCGCGAGCACAGATACGCAGTATTTT. Translating it yields CATSDPDSASTDTQYF.

The V call is TRBV5-1, the J call TRBJ2-5; 10 bases match TRBD2. The ends lost 0 bases at V and 4 bases at J; junction bases unmatched: 6. Germline CDR1 is SGHRS and CDR2 is YFSETQ. This CDR3 is built from 16 residues. CDR3 protein: CASSLAGSGGPETQYF. For the CDR3, the DNA is TGCGCCAGCAGCTTGGCGGGTAGCGGGGGGCCAGAGACCCAGTACTTC.

V is TRBV4-3 and J is TRBJ2-3; 7 nucleotides agree with TRBD2. V was pared by 0 bases and J by 3 bases, with 6 bases of the junction left unmatched. This CDR3 has 16 amino acids. Germline V gene sequence: CDR1 LGHNA, CDR2 YSLEER. The chain's CDR3 is CASSQDYGEGTDTQYF. The CDR3 nucleotides are TGCGCCAGCAGCCAAGATTACGGGGAGGGAACAGATACGCAGTATTTT.

The chain uses TRBV7-2 and TRBJ1-5, with a weak D call TRBD1 (5 bases). Germline CDR1 reads SGHTA; CDR2 reads FQGNSA. Trimming removed 5 bases at V and 3 bases at J, with 17 bases between. This CDR3 is 16 amino acids long. The CDR3 DNA reads TGTGCCAGCAGCCCTAGGAGGGGACTTTTCAATCAGCCCCAGCATTTT. Encoded protein: CASSPRRGLFNQPQHF.

Worth noting for this clone: Sequence at one end of the junction differs from germline and may be a read error. This chain links TRBV6-5 with TRBJ1-1, with 8 bases that match TRBD1. This CDR3 comprises 13 residues. Germline V lookup: CDR1 MNHEY, CDR2 SVGAGI. CDR3: CASSKRQGRELIF. The DNA for the CDR3 is TGTGCCAGCAGTAAGCGACAGGGGCGAGAGCTGATCTTT.

This clone appeared a single time. The V call is TRBV6-2 or TRBV6-3, the J call TRBJ2-3; D ambiguous. This CDR3 is built from 14 residues. Germline V gene lookup returns CDR1 MNHEY and CDR2 SVGEGT. The V gene lost 0 bases and the J gene lost 5 bases, with 9 bases spanning the gap. Here the CDR3 DNA reads TGTGCCAGCAGTTACTCGATACCCGGAGATACGCAGTATTTT. Translating gives CASSYSIPGDTQYF.

The chain links TRBV5-5 to TRBJ2-3; 10 nucleotides line up with TRBD1. The CDR3 is made up of 14 amino acids. Trimming took 5 bases from V and 12 from J; bases not matched to a gene: 12. CDR1 SGHKS and CDR2 YYEKEE come from the germline V gene (reference sequence). CDR3 DNA sequence: TGTGCCAGCAGTCTGACAGGGGGCGCAGCTCCACAGTATTTT. Protein product: CASSLTGGAAPQYF.

This chain connects TRBV27 to TRBJ2-7; TRBD1 agrees at 8 bases. Germline V CDR1 and CDR2: MNHEY, SMNVEV (reference sequence). This CDR3 has 15 residues. Trimming removed 3 bases from V and 7 bases from J; junction bases left unmatched: 11. CDR3 DNA: TGTGCCAGCAGTTTTCGAGGGGGCAGGGGGCTGGAGCAGTACTTC. Protein sequence: CASSFRGGRGLEQYF.

The chain has TRBV6-5 and TRBJ1-1, with 8 bases lining up with TRBD1. Germline lookup yields CDR1 MNHEY and CDR2 SVGAGI. This CDR3 contains 14 residues. Trimming took 8 bases from V and 4 from J; bases not matched to a gene: 9. The CDR3: CASGDRQGTTEAFF. The CDR3, as DNA: TGTGCCAGCGGGGATCGACAGGGGACCACTGAAGCTTTCTTT.

The genes are TRBV5-6 and TRBJ2-7, with 7 bases matching TRBD2. This CDR3 has 13 residues. V gave up 5 bases and J gave up 4 bases; unmatched junction bases: 6. Germline V gives CDR1 SGHDT, CDR2 YYEEEE. CDR3 amino acids: CASSKDGGYEQYF. DNA for the CDR3: TGTGCCAGCAGTAAGGACGGGGGGTACGAGCAGTACTTC.